A single sample is the source of the 12 T cell receptor beta chains below, sequenced in a study of Ad26.COV2.S vaccination and SARS-CoV-2 variants. Profiling relied on immunoSEQ multiplex PCR, and the TCRdb table lists in-frame clones only, not all of them. The table lists over 200,000 clones, around 87% of them singletons. Treatment: around 19 received Ad26.COV2.S at low or high dose, single or two shots; several received placebo; per-sample allocation not given. On day 63 after the first injection, vaccine and placebo recipients gave samples. The sequences come from peripheral blood, collected in a trial of Ad26.COV2.S vaccine versus placebo. The receptors come from a person between 18 and 65 years old who received the Ad26.COV2.S COVID-19 vaccine or a placebo.

The sample holds one count of this clone. The CDR3 spells CASSLPGLGVDGELFF. The CDR3 DNA is TGTGCCAGCAGTTTACCGGGACTAGGCGTTGACGGGGAGCTGTTTTTT. The chain is built from TRBV28 and TRBJ2-2, with 8 bases identical to TRBD2. V shed 2 bases and J 7 bases; nucleotides not matched to a gene: 9. This CDR3 contains 16 residues. Germline V CDR1 and CDR2: MDHEN, SYDVKM. Based on the CDR3 plus reference TRBV28 and TRBJ2-2, the full variable domain is DVKVTQSSRYLVKRTGEKVFLECVQDMDHENMFWYRQDPGLGLRLIYFSYDVKMKEKGDIPEGYSVSREKKERFSLILESASTNQTSMYLCASSLPGLGVDGELFFGEGSRLTVL.

This chain uses TRBV5-4 with TRBJ2-7; 10 bases line up with TRBD1. The junction had 7 bases not matched to a gene; V was cut back by 4 bases and J by 3 bases. CDR1 is SGHNT and CDR2 is YYREEE in the germline V gene (reference sequence). CDR3 length: 15 residues. CDR3: CASSRGTGVRYEQYF. For the CDR3, the DNA is TGTGCCAGCAGCCGAGGGACAGGGGTTCGCTACGAGCAGTACTTC.

The chain recombines TRBV2 with TRBJ2-3; D tentatively fits TRBD1 or TRBD2 (6 bases each). The CDR3 is 16 amino acids. Trimming cost V 8 bases and J 3 bases, with 21 bases left between them. Germline values: CDR1 SNHLY, CDR2 FYNNEI. The CDR3 DNA sequence: TGTGCCAGCGGTGTTTCTGGGGGGCCAACAACAGATACGCAGTATTTT. This sequence encodes CASGVSGGPTTDTQYF.

This chain uses TRBV6-2 or TRBV6-3 with TRBJ2-2, with D tentatively TRBD1 (5 bases). From germline, CDR1 is MNHEY and CDR2 SVGEGT. V was trimmed by 2 bases and J by 4 bases, leaving 11 bases between them. The CDR3 contains 15 residues. CDR3 region: CASSYLAQGTGELFF. CDR3 in DNA: TGTGCCAGCAGTTACCTGGCCCAGGGCACCGGGGAGCTGTTTTTT.

The J gene is TRBJ2-3, the V gene TRBV28, with 7 bases that match TRBD1. This CDR3 is 15 amino acids long. The J segment lost 2 bases and the V segment lost 2 bases, leaving 4 bases of the junction unmatched. Per germline, CDR1 MDHEN and CDR2 SYDVKM. CDR3 bases: TGTGCCAGCAGTTTAGTAGGACAGGTCACAGATACGCAGTATTTT. It encodes CASSLVGQVTDTQYF.

The chain has TRBV5-5 and TRBJ2-7, with D possibly being TRBD1 (5 bases). The germline V and J ends were trimmed by 0 bases and 1 base, with 8 bases remaining between them. The germline gives CDR1 SGHKS, CDR2 YYEKEE (reference sequence). CDR3 length: 14 amino acids. The CDR3 is CASSLDRPSYEQYF. CDR3 bases: TGTGCCAGCAGCTTGGACAGGCCTTCCTACGAGCAGTACTTC.

This clone was recorded only once. The chain uses TRBV3-1 (or the pseudogene TRBV3-2) and TRBJ2-7; D tentatively reads TRBD1 or TRBD2 (6 bases each). Germline V CDR1 and CDR2: LGHDT, YNNKEL (reference sequence). With 1 base removed from V and 3 bases from J, the gap between germline ends came to 10 bases. The CDR3 extends over 14 amino acids. The CDR3 here is CASSQGGANYEQYF. Written as DNA, the CDR3 is TGTGCCAGCAGCCAAGGGGGGGCAAACTACGAGCAGTACTTC.

The chain couples TRBV28 to TRBJ2-3; D is undetermined. Trimming cost V 10 bases and J 0 bases, with 17 bases left between them. The CDR3 totals 15 residues. Germline CDR1 and CDR2: MDHEN and SYDVKM. CDR3 in DNA: TGTGCCATATCGCAGAGCTCGGCTAGCACAGATACGCAGTATTTT. This translates into CAISQSSASTDTQYF.

As regards this clone: At the DNA level, this CDR3 is encoded by other sequences in the same sample as well. The V call is TRBV12-3 or TRBV12-4, the J call TRBJ2-2; D gene ambiguous. V was cut by 2 bases and J by 3 bases, with 1 base left in between. The CDR3 spans 12 residues. The CDR3 coding sequence is TGTGCCAGCAGTTTACACACCGGGGAGCTGTTTTTT. It yields the protein CASSLHTGELFF.

The rearrangement uses TRBV3-1 (or the pseudogene TRBV3-2) and TRBJ2-7; D gene unclear. Per the germline V gene, CDR1 is LGHDT and CDR2 is YNNKEL (reference sequence). Trimming removed 4 bases from V and 0 bases from J, with 10 bases in between. The CDR3 runs to 14 residues. Here the CDR3 reads CASSRHRDSYEQYF. CDR3 in DNA: TGTGCCAGCAGCCGCCATAGGGACTCCTACGAGCAGTACTTC.

The chain has TRBV9 and TRBJ2-3; D possibly corresponds to TRBD2 (6 bases). CDR3 length equals 16 residues. Germline CDR1 is SGDLS and CDR2 is YYNGEE. V was pared by 3 bases and J by 0 bases, with 14 bases between. CDR3 loop: CASSARTGESTDTQYF. The DNA for the CDR3 is TGTGCCAGCAGCGCCCGAACGGGGGAGAGCACAGATACGCAGTATTTT.

The J gene is TRBJ1-1, the V gene TRBV30; D gene ambiguous. Between the trimmed V and J ends, which lost 1 base and 0 bases, there was a span of 6 bases. Germline CDR1 reads GTSNPN; CDR2 reads SVGIG (reference sequence). The CDR3 is 13 residues long. Here the CDR3 reads CAWSGQLNTEAFF. Written as DNA, the CDR3 is TGTGCCTGGAGTGGCCAATTGAACACTGAAGCTTTCTTT. The variable domain in full, with the rest retrieved from reference TRBV30 and TRBJ1-1, is SQTIHQWPATLVQPVGSPLSLECTVEGTSNPNLYWYRQAAGRGLQLLFYSVGIGQISSEVPQNLSASRPQDRQFILSSKKLLLSDSGFYLCAWSGQLNTEAFFGQGTRLTVV.